The present T cell receptor beta chain was sequenced within a study of graft-versus-host responses after intestinal transplantation (dated by TCRdb to the early 2020s). Broadly, across the study: The transplants that recipients got were multivisceral, liver-intestinal, or isolated intestinal. Every recipient was given anti-thymocyte globulin induction, then maintenance tacrolimus and steroids for roughly 3 years. Graft-versus-host and host-versus-graft alloreactive T cell clones were tracked in the graft, circulation and bone marrow after intestinal transplantation using bulk TCR-beta CDR3 sequencing. Alloreactive clones were identified by sequencing pre-transplant mixed lymphocyte reaction products and comparing them with unstimulated pre-transplant donor and recipient T cells. The cohort enrolled about two dozen intestinal transplant recipients, one of whom was a retransplant, and 3 patients without pretransplant specimens were excluded. A peak of at least 4% donor T cells among recipient peripheral blood mononuclear cells was the definition used for donor T cell macrochimerism. Instead of going to the commercial service, samples from a few later patients were sequenced in-house on an Illumina MiSeq and processed with MiXCR. Overall study results and their limits: The conclusions were limited by the relatively low number and heterogeneity of the intestinal transplant patients. GvH clones turned up in recipient bone marrow, with some appearing earlier in ileal mucosa or blood, a pattern consistent with an intestinal mucosal origin. High GvH to HvG T cell clonal ratios were observed in the allografts of patients with donor T cell macrochimerism. Early after transplant, peak levels of circulating GvH clones were found to be associated with declines in HvG clones.

For this clone: The antigen it recognizes is unknown. It has no much larger one-base neighbor in the sample; base qualities were not kept.

The method behind the library was the immunoSEQ multiplex PCR assay. For most patients, genomic DNA was isolated using the Qiagen DNeasy Blood and Tissue Kit and was shipped frozen to Adaptive Biotechnologies for TCR sequencing. Adaptive Biotechnologies carried out high-throughput TCR-beta CDR3 sequencing of genomic DNA for most patients. The paper's data handling went like this. TCR sequencing data for roughly 17 patients were retrieved from Adaptive's ImmunoSEQ software; a few other patients were processed with MiXCR and VDJtools. CD4 versus CD8 sorting errors were corrected by removing sequences found in both subsets at a frequency ratio below 5:1. CDR3 nucleotide sequences shared by donor and recipient were removed because the origin of these sequences could not be assigned. Alloreactive clones required at least 2-fold expansion over unstimulated cells and minimum CFSE-low frequency of 0.002% (template counts) or 0.001% (read counts). Clones detected in sequenced pre-transplant spleen, lymph node, or MLR CFSE-low populations of the donor or recipient were defined as mappable. The cumulative frequency of alloreactive clones was calculated as a percentage of all sequences, weighted by copy number. Sourced from immuneACCESS, this table was stored by TCRdb with only in-frame sequences that have V and J called. A share of the clones is absent; for the studies checked, an unresolved V gene accounts for under half, and the remainder has no known explanation. Clone size and the V and J calls come from that table; the DNA yielded D and trimming. The sample has over 100,000 clones on record, around 90% of them singletons. The ten biggest clones cover 0.2% to 0.25% of the sample.

Reading the label with the study, this specimen's time point is: cells obtained before transplantation from donor or recipient. CD3+CD4+ and CD3+CD8+ populations were FACS-sorted from unstimulated pre-transplant donor and recipient cells taken from spleen or lymph nodes. The input for sequencing was unstimulated CD4+ T cells sorted from spleen or lymph node cells, taken before transplant. The receptor was derived from a human donor who was the organ donor for an intestinal transplant.

CDR3 reads: CASSVVGGSGADTQYF. The base sequence is TGTGCCAGCAGCGTAGTTGGGGGGAGTGGCGCAGATACGCAGTATTTT. The chain links TRBV9 with TRBJ2-3; the best D guess is TRBD2, with 6 bases matching. Including cysteine and phenylalanine, the CDR3 has 16 amino acids. Only CDR3 DNA remains: 48 bases, in frame from the first base. V gives up 0 bases and J gives up 4 bases, and the segment between their germline ends measures 15 bases. Based on the germline V gene, the CDR1 and CDR2 sequences are SGDLS and YYNGEE.